These 21 T cell receptor beta chains came from one sample sequenced in a study of T cell repertoires in cytomegalovirus infection. TCRdb re-called the reads through MiXCR, storing one row per CDR3 protein. The sample consists of some 400,000 distinct CDR3 sequences, approximately 32% of them appearing once. Sequenced input: PBMCs. Receptors were obtained from a human donor in good health (CMV status not recorded). Some clones in this sample may be carry-over from other donors' samples.

Details on this clonotype: A much larger clonotype is one base distant, so this may be a read error. For the CDR3, the DNA is TGTGCCAGCAGTTTGTTCGGGGGCAAGGATTCACCCCTCCAATTT. It translates to CASSLFGGKDSPLQF. The chain carries TRBV12-3 or TRBV12-4 and TRBJ1-6; a possible D gene is TRBD1 (6 bases). This CDR3 region has 15 residues.

This clonotype has ten or more counts. The chain is built from TRBV7-2 and TRBJ1-2; D ambiguous. This CDR3 contains 14 residues. From germline, CDR1 is SGHTA and CDR2 FQGNSA. Trimming took 5 bases from V and 5 from J, leaving 15 bases between them. In DNA form, the CDR3 reads TGTGCCAGCAGCCACCAAGCGGATCAGTATGGCTACACCTTC. Residues: CASSHQADQYGYTF.

This clonotype was recorded at least ten times. This chain connects TRBV7-2 to TRBJ2-5; D possibly corresponds to TRBD1 (5 bases). The ends were cut back, 3 bases at V and 5 bases at J, with 16 bases in the middle. The CDR3 has 15 residues. The V gene's germline CDR1 is SGHTA and CDR2 FQGNSA. The CDR3 loop reads CASSLEAPRGETQYF. Written as DNA, the CDR3 is TGTGCCAGCAGCTTGGAAGCCCCAAGGGGCGAGACCCAGTACTTC.

This clonotype came up many times. J is TRBJ1-3 and V is TRBV12-3 or TRBV12-4; the D is unclear. The CDR3 length is 13 residues. The V end was cut by 5 bases, the J end by 2 bases, with 7 bases between. The CDR3 DNA is TGTGCCAGCAGTCACCCGGCTGGAAACACCATATATTTT. Protein product: CASSHPAGNTIYF.

In its sample, this clonotype was seen a few times. The CDR3 loop reads CASSQSRDSNNQPQHF. CDR3 nucleotides: TGCGCCAGCAGTCAATCCCGGGACAGTAACAATCAGCCCCAGCATTTT. The genes are TRBV23-1 and TRBJ1-5, with TRBD1 matching 7 bases. TRBV23-1 carries the ORF label, with uncertain function. The CDR3 runs 16 residues. Trimming took 0 bases from V and 3 from J; bases not matched to a gene: 5.

This clonotype came up a few times. This CDR3 reads CSAREAGLEEKLFF. The CDR3 nucleotides read TGCAGTGCTAGAGAAGCGGGGCTTGAGGAAAAACTGTTTTTT. V and J are TRBV20-1 and TRBJ1-4, with D perhaps matching TRBD1 (5 bases). This CDR3 is 14 amino acids long. Trimming shortened V by 0 bases and J by 8 bases, and 13 bases separated the two germline ends. Germline loops: CDR1 DFQATT, CDR2 SNEGSKA (reference sequence).

The chain couples TRBV7-6 to TRBJ1-3; 8 bases line up with TRBD1. The junction had 6 bases not matched to a gene; V was cut back by 4 bases and J by 4 bases. The CDR3 contains 15 residues. The germline gives CDR1 SGHVS, CDR2 FNYEAQ. CDR3 in DNA: TGTGCCAGCAGCTCCCGACAGGGGACAGGAAACACCATATATTTT. This sequence encodes CASSSRQGTGNTIYF.

This clonotype was found a few times. This chain links TRBV11-1 with TRBJ2-3; D not resolved. V was pared by 6 bases and J by 2 bases, with 12 bases between. CDR1 is SGHAT and CDR2 is FQDESV in the germline V gene (reference sequence). This CDR3 is built from 14 residues. In DNA, the CDR3 is TGTGCCAGCAGTTTACTTACAGCCACAGATACGCAGTATTTT. It encodes CASSLLTATDTQYF.

This clonotype has only a few counts. The chain recombines TRBV7-9 with TRBJ2-3; perhaps TRBD2 as D (6 bases). Trimming took off 5 bases at V and 3 bases at J, with 12 bases between the two ends. Germline V gene data show CDR1 as SEHNR and CDR2 as FQNEAQ (reference sequence). The CDR3 runs to 14 residues. The DNA of the CDR3 is TGTGCCAGCAGCGAGACTAGTTTAACAGATACGCAGTATTTT. This encodes CASSETSLTDTQYF.

This clonotype came up a few times. The chain couples TRBV6-6 to TRBJ1-2; TRBD1 matches 10 bases. The CDR3 is made up of 16 amino acids. Germline assignment: CDR1 MNHNY and CDR2 SVGAGI (reference sequence). Trimming took 5 bases from V and 6 from J; bases not matched to a gene: 12. CDR3 nucleotides: TGTGCCAGCAGTGCAAGTAGGGACAGGGGTTCTCATGGCTACACCTTC. It is translated as CASSASRDRGSHGYTF.

The rearrangement uses TRBV9 and TRBJ2-5; D is perhaps TRBD1 (6 bases). CDR3 length: 15 amino acids. The ends were cut back, 1 base at V and 1 base at J, with 11 bases in the middle. Germline V gives CDR1 SGDLS, CDR2 YYNGEE. The CDR3 coding sequence is TGTGCCAGCAGCGTACAGGGACAAATCCAAGAGACCCAGTACTTC. This sequence encodes CASSVQGQIQETQYF.

V usage is TRBV7-2 and J usage is TRBJ2-3; 9 bases line up with TRBD2. The CDR3 runs 15 residues. Germline values: CDR1 SGHTA, CDR2 FQGNSA. V lost 3 bases and J lost 5; bases outside the gene matches: 6. In nucleotides, the CDR3 is TGTGCCAGCAGCTTTGGACTAGCGTGCAAAGATACGCAGTATTTT. Its translation: CASSFGLACKDTQYF.

The CDR3 DNA is TGTGCCAGCAGCGCCAGGGACTTCTCCGGGAGCGAGCAGTACTTC. It yields the protein CASSARDFSGSEQYF. This rearrangement joins TRBV9 to TRBJ2-7; perhaps TRBD2 as D (6 bases). The CDR3 is 15 residues long. V lost 3 bases to trimming and J lost 6 bases, with 19 bases between them. The germline CDR1 and CDR2 sequences are SGDLS and YYNGEE. The whole variable domain, filled in from reference TRBV9 and TRBJ2-7, reads DSGVTQTPKHLITATGQRVTLRCSPRSGDLSVYWYQQSLDQGLQFLIQYYNGEERAKGNILERFSAQQFPDLHSELNLSSLELGDSALYFCASSARDFSGSEQYFGPGTRLTVT.

This clonotype was recorded once. The CDR3 bases are TGCAGTGCTATGGGGGAGAGCACCTACGAGCAGTACTTC. Encoded protein: CSAMGESTYEQYF. The V call is TRBV20-1, the J call TRBJ2-7; D is perhaps TRBD1 or TRBD2 (5 bases each). Germline assignment: CDR1 DFQATT and CDR2 SNEGSKA (reference sequence). This CDR3 comprises 13 residues. The V end lost 4 bases, the J end lost 2 bases, and 12 bases lay between the germline ends.

The chain is built from TRBV15 and TRBJ2-1, with D unclear. Germline V lookup: CDR1 LNHNV, CDR2 YYDKDF (reference sequence). CDR3 length equals 18 residues. V was pared by 0 bases and J by 3 bases, with 18 bases between. CDR3 nucleotides: TGTGCCACCAGCAGAGATTCTTCGGCAGGAGTAGGCTACAATGAGCAGTTCTTC. Translating it yields CATSRDSSAGVGYNEQFF.

Comment on this clonotype: Its ends do not fully match the called genes, so a read error is possible. The chain recombines TRBV28 with TRBJ1-1, with D possibly being TRBD1 (5 bases). CDR1 and CDR2 (germline): MDHEN, SYDVKM. The CDR3 has 16 residues. The DNA for the CDR3 is TGTGCCAGCATTTTAGGAGGGGCCCGGGTGAACACTGAAGCTTTCTTT. This translates into CASILGGARVNTEAFF. Full variable domain (missing parts from reference TRBV28 and TRBJ1-1): DVKVTQSSRYLVKRTGEKVFLECVQDMDHENMFWYRQDPGLGLRLIYFSYDVKMKEKGDIPEGYSVSREKKERFSLILESASTNQTSMYLCASILGGARVNTEAFFGQGTRLTVV.

The sample holds a few counts of this clonotype. The genes are TRBV12-3 or TRBV12-4 and TRBJ1-5; the match to TRBD1 covers 7 bases. The CDR3 is 14 residues long. Losses at the gene ends were 6 bases for V and 2 bases for J; bases not matched to a gene: 4. The DNA for the CDR3 is TGTGCCAGCAGAGCCGACAGGGGCAATCAGCCCCAGCATTTT. As protein: CASRADRGNQPQHF.

The CDR3 sequence is CAEGERGVRSEQYV. The CDR3 DNA sequence: TGTGCGGAGGGGGAGCGGGGGGTCCGATCGGAGCAGTACGTC. The chain combines TRBV2 with TRBJ2-7; 9 nucleotides match TRBD2. The germline CDR1 and CDR2 sequences are SNHLY and FYNNEI. The CDR3 is 14 residues long.

This clonotype was detected only a few times. The chain links TRBV12-3 or TRBV12-4 to TRBJ2-1, with TRBD2 matching 13 bases. V trimming: 6 bases; J trimming: 6 bases; junction bases outside the gene matches: 2. CDR3 length: 14 residues. The CDR3 is CASSTSGGGNEQFF. CDR3 nucleotide sequence: TGTGCCAGCAGCACTAGCGGGGGGGGCAATGAGCAGTTCTTC.

The sample holds many counts of this clonotype. The gene calls are TRBV7-9 and TRBJ2-1, with TRBD2 matching over 8 bases. This CDR3 region has 13 residues. V dropped 5 bases and J dropped 7; count of bases not matched to a gene: 4. CDR1 is SEHNR and CDR2 is FQNEAQ in the germline V gene (reference sequence). The DNA for the CDR3 is TGTGCCAGCAGCGCGACTAGCGTGAATGAGCAGTTCTTC. It encodes CASSATSVNEQFF. The whole variable domain, remainder taken from reference TRBV7-9 and TRBJ2-1, is DTGVSQNPRHKITKRGQNVTFRCDPISEHNRLYWYRQTLGQGPEFLTYFQNEAQLEKSRLLSDRFSAERPKGSFSTLEIQRTEQGDSAMYLCASSATSVNEQFFGPGTRLTVL.

Details on this clonotype: Possible read error: a much larger clone is one base away. This sequence joins TRBV10-3 and TRBJ2-1, with TRBD2 identical over 10 bases. The CDR3 is 16 residues long. Germline V gene lookup returns CDR1 ENHRY and CDR2 SYGVKD. This chain's CDR3 is CATSGTSVSLHNDQFF. The CDR3 region has the DNA TGTGCCACTTCCGGGACTAGCGTGTCCCTCCACAATGATCAGTTCTTC.